Below, one TCR beta chain is given with its context. Its antigen is unknown. This sample was taken from a study of radiation and T cells in renal cell carcinoma. Study background: Nephrectomy followed 15 Gy stereotactic body radiation by 4 weeks. Whole-study results and caveats: Baseline intratumoral clonotype presence is unknown without pretreatment biopsies. Top tumor clonotypes rose in blood 2 weeks post-radiation, then contracted.

The time point: baseline pretreatment blood. Treatment described: 15 Gy SBRT to primary tumor, nephrectomy 4 weeks later. Blood was sampled at baseline, 2 weeks and 4 weeks after SBRT. V was shortened by 6 bases and J by 6 bases, with 10 bases between the two germline ends. CDR3 length: 12 amino acids. Looked up from germline, CDR1 is SNHLY and CDR2 is FYNNEI. The assay was immunoSEQ multiplex PCR, and TCRdb's table has in-frame clones only and misses some. The sample records 90,000 to 95,000 clones, about 79% being singletons. Specimen: blood, collected from a patient whose treatment included radiotherapy and nephrectomy. This chain connects TRBV2 to TRBJ2-3; no firm D call. This receptor was identified in a man in his 60s with renal cell carcinoma. The CDR3 is CASRDNWDTQYF. As DNA, the CDR3 is TGTGCCAGCAGAGACAATTGGGATACGCAGTATTTT.